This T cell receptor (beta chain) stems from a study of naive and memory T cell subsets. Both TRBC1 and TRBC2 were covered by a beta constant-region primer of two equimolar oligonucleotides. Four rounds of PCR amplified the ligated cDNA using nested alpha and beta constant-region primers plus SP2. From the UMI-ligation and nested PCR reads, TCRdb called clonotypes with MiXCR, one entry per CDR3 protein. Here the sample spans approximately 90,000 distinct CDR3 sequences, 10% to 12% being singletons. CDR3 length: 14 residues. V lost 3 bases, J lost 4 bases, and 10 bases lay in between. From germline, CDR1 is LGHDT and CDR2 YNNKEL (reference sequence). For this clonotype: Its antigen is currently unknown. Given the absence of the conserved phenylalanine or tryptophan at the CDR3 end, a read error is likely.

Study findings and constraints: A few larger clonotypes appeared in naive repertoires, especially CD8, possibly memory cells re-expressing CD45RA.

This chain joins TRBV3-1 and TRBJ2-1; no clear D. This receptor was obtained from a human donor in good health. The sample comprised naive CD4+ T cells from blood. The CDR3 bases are TGTGCCAGCAGCCAGCAAGGCACGTACAATGAGCAGTTCTTA. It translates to CASSQQGTYNEQFL.